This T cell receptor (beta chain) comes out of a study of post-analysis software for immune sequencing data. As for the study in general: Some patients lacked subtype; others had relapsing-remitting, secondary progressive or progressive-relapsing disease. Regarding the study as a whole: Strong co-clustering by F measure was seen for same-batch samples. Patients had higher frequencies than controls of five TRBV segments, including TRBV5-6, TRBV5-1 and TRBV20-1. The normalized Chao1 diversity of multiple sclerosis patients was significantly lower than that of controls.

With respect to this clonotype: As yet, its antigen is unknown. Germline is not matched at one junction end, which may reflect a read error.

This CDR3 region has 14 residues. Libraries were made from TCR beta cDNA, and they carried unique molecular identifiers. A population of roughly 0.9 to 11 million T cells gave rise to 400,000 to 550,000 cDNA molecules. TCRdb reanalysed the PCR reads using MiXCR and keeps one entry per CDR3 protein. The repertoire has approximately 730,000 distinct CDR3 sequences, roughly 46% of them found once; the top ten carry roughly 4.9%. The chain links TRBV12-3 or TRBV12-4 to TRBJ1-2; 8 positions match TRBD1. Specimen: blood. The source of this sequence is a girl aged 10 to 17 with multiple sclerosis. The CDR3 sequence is CTSSPTGGGRGYTF. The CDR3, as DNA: TGTACCAGCAGCCCAACAGGGGGAGGTCGCGGCTACACCTTC.